The subject of this entry is one T cell receptor beta chain. This entry is derived from a study of T cells expressing NK-cell markers. The CDR3 has 14 amino acids. Germline CDR1 reads SQVTM; CDR2 reads ANQGSEA. TCRdb reprocessed the 5' RACE reads and reports one entry per CDR3 protein, with no DNA. This sample's table reports about 150,000 distinct CDR3 sequences. Sequenced sample: blood T cells: a sorted CD56 or NKG2C T cell subset, CD4+ or CD8+ T cells, or bulk PBMC T cells (not recorded which). This chain connects TRBV29-1 to TRBJ2-7; no DNA is available, so the TRBD1 call from TCRdb remains unchecked. This TCR derives from a woman aged 45-59 years in good health. This CDR3 reads CSVAGTNSSYEQYF.